The TCR beta chain described here comes from a study of blood T cells in healthy people across ages. The authors ran a second PCR of about 7 to 11 cycles using a sample-barcoded 5' primer and a J-beta primer mix. TCRdb recomputed calls from the 5' RACE reads with MiXCR, one row per CDR3 protein. The repertoire includes 700,000 to 850,000 distinct CDR3 sequences, under 40% of them detected once, and 10% to 15% sits in the top ten. Comments on this clonotype: The antigen remains undetermined.

V was trimmed by 6 bases and J by 5 bases, leaving 19 bases between them. In germline, CDR1 is DFQATT, CDR2 SNEGSKA (reference sequence). CDR3 length equals 15 residues. Study-wide findings and caveats: Measured against age, TCR beta diversity per million T cells decreased in a roughly linear manner. Estimated diversity across one million T cells was deemed an underestimate.

Material for sequencing was blood. This sequence was found in a man younger than 35 in good health. The chain carries TRBV20-1 and TRBJ1-4; D uncertain. The DNA for the CDR3 is TGCAGTGCGTACCGGGAGCCTTTGCGAAATGAAAAACTGTTTTTT. Its translation: CSAYREPLRNEKLFF.